The sequence of this T cell receptor beta chain was determined in a study of CD4+ T cells in melanoma. This CDR3 is 14 amino acids long. Trimming removed 0 bases at V and 3 bases at J, with 9 bases between. CDR1 and CDR2 (germline): SGDLS, YYNGEE. Profiled with immunoSEQ multiplex PCR; TCRdb holds only in-frame clones, not every one. The table includes roughly 140,000 clones, over 90% detected once. This TCR came from a human donor with melanoma. The chain recombines TRBV9 with TRBJ1-2; D perhaps matches TRBD1 (5 bases). The CDR3 nucleotides read TGTGCCAGCAGCGTAGATCAGGGTGACTATGGCTACACCTTC. Protein sequence: CASSVDQGDYGYTF.